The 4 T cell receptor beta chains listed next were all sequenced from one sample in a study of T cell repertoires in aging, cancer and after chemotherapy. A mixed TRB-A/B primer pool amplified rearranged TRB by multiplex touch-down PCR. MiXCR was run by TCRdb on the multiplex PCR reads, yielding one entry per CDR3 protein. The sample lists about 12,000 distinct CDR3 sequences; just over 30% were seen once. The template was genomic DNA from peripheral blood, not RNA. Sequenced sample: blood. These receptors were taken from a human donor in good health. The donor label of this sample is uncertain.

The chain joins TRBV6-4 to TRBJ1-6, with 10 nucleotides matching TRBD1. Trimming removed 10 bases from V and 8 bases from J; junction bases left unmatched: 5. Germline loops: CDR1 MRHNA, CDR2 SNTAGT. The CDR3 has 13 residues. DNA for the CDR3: TGTGCCACACGCGGGACAGGGGATTCACCCCTCCACTTT. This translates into CATRGTGDSPLHF.

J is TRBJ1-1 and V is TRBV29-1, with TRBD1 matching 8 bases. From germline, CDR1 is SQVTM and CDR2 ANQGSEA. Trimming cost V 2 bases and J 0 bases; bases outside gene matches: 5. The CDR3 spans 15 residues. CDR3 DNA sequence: TGCAGCGTTGAAAACCTGGACAGGGTGAACACTGAAGCTTTCTTT. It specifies CSVENLDRVNTEAFF.

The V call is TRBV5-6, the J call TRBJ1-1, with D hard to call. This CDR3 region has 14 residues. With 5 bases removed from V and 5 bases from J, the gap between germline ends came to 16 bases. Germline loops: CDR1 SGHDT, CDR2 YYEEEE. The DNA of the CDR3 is TGTGCCAGCAGGAAGAGCAGTTCGGGGACTGAAGCTTTCTTT. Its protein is CASRKSSSGTEAFF.

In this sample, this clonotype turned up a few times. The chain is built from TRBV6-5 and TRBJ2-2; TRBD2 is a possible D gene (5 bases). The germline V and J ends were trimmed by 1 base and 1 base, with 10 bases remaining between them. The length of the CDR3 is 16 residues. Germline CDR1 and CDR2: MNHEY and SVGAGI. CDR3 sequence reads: CASSYFGRGNTGELFF. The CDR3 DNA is TGTGCCAGCAGTTACTTCGGACGGGGGAACACCGGGGAGCTGTTTTTT.